This TCR beta chain appears in the sequencing data of a study of CD8+ T cells in alopecia areata. As for the study in general: Scalp area affected, as a percentage, set the severity score of treated patients.

cDNA reverse transcribed from extracted RNA served as the sequencing template. Profiled with immunoSEQ multiplex PCR; TCRdb holds only in-frame clones, not every one. The table shows over 150,000 clones, with around three fifths occurring only once. Comment on this clone: The antigen remains unidentified.

General study findings and limits: Whether baseline CD8+ expansion is linked to response remains uncertain, given a single nonresponder. Among the 100 top clones, expanded CD8+ clones, like scalp clonality, were significantly decreased by tofacitinib.

V lost 1 base, J lost 5 bases, and 3 bases lay in between. The CDR3 loop spans 12 amino acids. Per the germline V gene, CDR1 is SEHNR and CDR2 is FQNEAQ (reference sequence). Treatment meaning: oral pan-JAK inhibitor, 5-10 mg twice daily. A FACSAria was used to sort CD4+ and CD8+ T cells. These cells came from PBMCs. J is TRBJ1-5 and V is TRBV7-9; D is unresolved. The sample here was CD4+ T cells sorted from blood, taken at week 24, from a patient treated with tofacitinib. The receptor comes from a human donor with alopecia areata. DNA of the CDR3: TGTGCCAGCAGCTTAGATTATCAGCCCCAGCATTTT. This sequence encodes CASSLDYQPQHF.